The 27 T cell receptor beta chains below all came from one sample that was sequenced in a study of OX40 agonist ivuxolimab in advanced cancers. Sequencing was performed with immunoSEQ multiplex PCR; in TCRdb, only in-frame clones are kept and a portion is missing. The sample has 71,000 or so clones, about 81% seen once. The sample consisted of CD4+ or CD8+ T cells sorted from blood, taken in a trial of the OX40 agonist ivuxolimab. These receptors were collected from an adult with an advanced solid tumor such as melanoma, head and neck, liver or kidney cancer.

This clone has just a few counts. The chain joins TRBV5-1 to TRBJ1-2, with 12 bases that match TRBD1. This CDR3 is built from 14 residues. V shed 4 bases, J shed 7 bases, and the junction held 5 bases outside the gene matches. The germline V gene has CDR1 SGHRS and CDR2 YFSETQ. In DNA form, the CDR3 reads TGCGCCAGCAGCCTGGGACAGGGGGCATCTGGCTACACCTTC. The encoded protein is CASSLGQGASGYTF.

The V call is TRBV10-3, the J call TRBJ1-2, with 7 positions matching TRBD1. J was trimmed by 5 bases and V by 6 bases; bases with no gene match: 6. The CDR3 is made up of 13 amino acids. CDR1 and CDR2 from the germline V gene are ENHRY and SYGVKD. CDR3 amino acids: CAISPQGQYGYTF. DNA of the CDR3: TGTGCCATCAGCCCACAGGGACAGTATGGCTACACCTTC.

This chain connects TRBV4-1 to TRBJ2-7, with a tentative D call TRBD1 (6 bases). The CDR3 runs 14 residues. Germline V CDR1 and CDR2: MGHRA, YSYEKL. The V gene lost 0 bases and the J gene lost 6 bases, with 12 bases spanning the gap. The CDR3 DNA reads as TGCGCCAGCAGCCAAGACAGGGGAAGGTCCGAGCAGTACTTC. Translated: CASSQDRGRSEQYF.

Written as DNA, the CDR3 is TGTGCCAGCAGCTGGGGACTAGCGGGAGACGAGCAGTACTTC. This encodes CASSWGLAGDEQYF. The chain links TRBV5-5 to TRBJ2-7; TRBD2 agrees at 14 bases. Trimming took 3 bases from V and 5 from J; bases not matched to a gene: 1. CDR1 and CDR2 from the germline V gene are SGHKS and YYEKEE (reference sequence). The CDR3 totals 14 residues.

The V call is TRBV4-2, the J call TRBJ2-7, with 8 bases that match TRBD1. This CDR3 region has 17 residues. CDR1 and CDR2 (germline): LGHNA, YNFKEQ. The V and J ends lost 3 bases and 0 bases, in that order; junction bases with no gene match: 10. DNA for the CDR3: TGTGCCAGCAGCCAGTACCGGACAGGGCCTTACTCCTACGAGCAGTACTTC. It codes for CASSQYRTGPYSYEQYF.

The chain uses TRBV11-2 and TRBJ2-7, with D possibly being TRBD1 or TRBD2 (7 bases each). CDR1 and CDR2 (germline): SGHAT, FQNNGV. The CDR3 contains 15 residues. The V gene lost 6 bases and the J gene lost 5 bases, with 20 bases spanning the gap. Here the CDR3 DNA reads TGTGCCAGCAGGGGGGGAGGGACAGTGTACCACGAGCAGTACTTC. As protein: CASRGGGTVYHEQYF. Complete variable domain (other parts from reference TRBV11-2 and TRBJ2-7): EAGVAQSPRYKIIEKRQSVAFWCNPISGHATLYWYQQILGQGPKLLIQFQNNGVVDDSQLPKDRFSAERLKGVDSTLKIQPAKLEDSAVYLCASRGGGTVYHEQYFGPGTRLTVT.

This chain joins TRBV4-3 and TRBJ2-3; D remains unclear. From germline, CDR1 is LGHNA and CDR2 YSLEER. The CDR3 extends over 15 amino acids. Trimming removed 4 bases from V and 1 base from J, with 12 bases in between. CDR3 sequence: CASSPSFSGTDTQYF. CDR3 coding DNA: TGCGCCAGCAGCCCTTCTTTTTCTGGCACAGATACGCAGTATTTT.

This clone has more than one count but fewer than ten. The chain employs TRBV18 and TRBJ2-1; D remains ambiguous. V lost 2 bases to trimming and J lost 1 base, with 15 bases between them. The germline CDR1 and CDR2 sequences are KGHSH and LQKENI. This CDR3 region has 17 residues. CDR3 sequence: CASSPRSGYRSYNEQFF. The CDR3 bases are TGTGCCAGCTCACCAAGGTCCGGGTATAGATCCTACAATGAGCAGTTCTTC.

This chain joins TRBV11-3 and TRBJ1-1; the match to TRBD1 covers 11 bases. V lost 4 bases, J lost 6 bases, and 7 bases stayed unmatched. There are 15 residues in the CDR3. Germline V lookup: CDR1 SGHNT, CDR2 YENEEA. The CDR3 sequence is CASSSRDRGRAEAFF. As DNA, the CDR3 is TGTGCCAGCAGCTCTCGGGACAGGGGGAGGGCTGAAGCTTTCTTT.

The chain links TRBV27 to TRBJ1-1; 8 bases are shared with TRBD1. This CDR3 has 13 amino acids. Germline assignment: CDR1 MNHEY and CDR2 SMNVEV (reference sequence). V lost 5 bases to trimming and J lost 11 bases; unmatched junction nucleotides: 10. CDR3 nucleotide sequence: TGTGCCAGCAGTGCCCCCGGGACAGGCAAGGCTTTCTTT. It translates to CASSAPGTGKAFF.

The CDR3 sequence is CASSLGEERGYTF. DNA for the CDR3: TGTGCCAGCAGCTTAGGCGAGGAAAGGGGCTACACCTTC. The chain is built from TRBV5-4 and TRBJ1-2; D is unresolved. V was cut by 2 bases and J by 8 bases, with 13 bases left in between. CDR1 and CDR2 (germline): SGHNT, YYREEE (reference sequence). The CDR3 loop spans 13 amino acids.

This clone was counted a few times. The rearrangement joins TRBV7-8 to TRBJ2-3; D call uncertain. V was cut by 2 bases and J by 4 bases, with 7 bases left in between. The CDR3 has 13 amino acids. The germline gives CDR1 SGHVS, CDR2 FQNEAQ. In DNA form, the CDR3 reads TGTGCCAGCAGCTTAATCCCCCCAGATACGCAGTATTTT. Its translation is CASSLIPPDTQYF.

The J gene is TRBJ2-7, the V gene TRBV5-8; D unresolved. V dropped 3 bases and J dropped 4 bases, with 17 bases sitting between them. The V gene's germline CDR1 is SGHTS and CDR2 YDEGEE. This CDR3 is 15 amino acids long. CDR3 coding DNA: TGTGCCAGCAGCTGGGATTACATGCGGTCTTACGAGCAGTACTTC. Translated, it gives CASSWDYMRSYEQYF.

This chain joins TRBV30 and TRBJ1-1; no reliable D call. The V and J ends lost 2 bases and 7 bases respectively, with 8 bases between them. Germline CDR1 is GTSNPN and CDR2 is SVGIG (reference sequence). The CDR3 consists of 11 residues. The CDR3 here is CAWSPVGEAFF. The CDR3 DNA sequence: TGTGCCTGGAGTCCGGTGGGTGAAGCTTTCTTT. Using reference TRBV30 and TRBJ1-1 for the parts outside the CDR3, the full variable domain is SQTIHQWPATLVQPVGSPLSLECTVEGTSNPNLYWYRQAAGRGLQLLFYSVGIGQISSEVPQNLSASRPQDRQFILSSKKLLLSDSGFYLCAWSPVGEAFFGQGTRLTVV.

CDR3 nucleotide sequence: TGTGCCAGCAGCTTGGGCAGGGGAGGGACTGAAGCTTTCTTT. Translated, it gives CASSLGRGGTEAFF. This chain links TRBV11-3 with TRBJ1-1; D may be TRBD1 (6 bases). The germline V gene has CDR1 SGHNT and CDR2 YENEEA. V was clipped by 3 bases and J by 5 bases, with 13 bases between them. The CDR3 has 14 amino acids.

The chain couples TRBV19 to TRBJ2-2; 9 bases align to TRBD2. The germline V gene has CDR1 LNHDA and CDR2 SQIVND (reference sequence). After removal of 3 bases from V and 4 bases from J, the junction contained 6 bases not matched to a gene. The CDR3 consists of 16 residues. The CDR3 nucleotides are TGTGCCAGTAGTATCCCAGCTAGCGGGGTCACCGGGGAGCTGTTTTTT. It specifies CASSIPASGVTGELFF.

The CDR3 DNA sequence: TGTGCCATCAGTGGACAGGGGGCGGGCACTGAAGCTTTCTTT. It is translated as CAISGQGAGTEAFF. This chain joins TRBV10-3 and TRBJ1-1; 10 bases align to TRBD1. CDR1 and CDR2 from the germline V gene are ENHRY and SYGVKD. CDR3 size: 14 residues. Losses at the gene ends were 4 bases for V and 4 bases for J; bases not matched to a gene: 3.

The rearrangement links TRBV7-9 to TRBJ2-7; TRBD2 matches 9 bases. This CDR3 has 14 residues. V trimming: 4 bases; J trimming: 7 bases; junction bases outside the gene matches: 8. The germline V gene encodes CDR1 SEHNR and CDR2 FQNEAQ (reference sequence). CDR3 DNA: TGTGCCAGCAGCTCCCACAGCGGGAGGATTGAGCAGTACTTC. It codes for CASSSHSGRIEQYF.

The chain employs TRBV19 and TRBJ2-2, with 9 bases fitting TRBD2. The ends lost 5 bases at V and 0 bases at J; junction bases unmatched: 7. The CDR3 sequence is 17 residues long. Germline-derived CDR1 and CDR2 are LNHDA and SQIVND (reference sequence). The CDR3 sequence is CASSPQTSGTNTGELFF. The CDR3 DNA reads TGTGCCAGTAGTCCGCAGACTAGCGGAACGAACACCGGGGAGCTGTTTTTT.

The chain recombines TRBV29-1 with TRBJ1-5; 8 bases agree with TRBD1. V lost 2 bases and J lost 4; bases outside the gene matches: 10. Germline-derived CDR1 and CDR2 are SQVTM and ANQGSEA. CDR3 length equals 16 residues. For the CDR3, the DNA is TGCAGCGTTGAAATCTCGGGGACAGGAGGGAATCAGCCCCAGCATTTT. Its translation: CSVEISGTGGNQPQHF.

This clone was recorded only once. V is TRBV19 and J is TRBJ1-1, with TRBD1 identical over 8 bases. J gave up 0 bases and V 5 bases, and 14 bases lay outside the gene matches. Germline CDR1 reads LNHDA; CDR2 reads SQIVND (reference sequence). This CDR3 region has 18 residues. The CDR3: CASSPVQGASLMNTEAFF. CDR3 coding DNA: TGTGCCAGTAGTCCAGTCCAGGGGGCCTCTCTGATGAACACTGAAGCTTTCTTT. The full variable domain, its missing parts supplied by reference TRBV19 and TRBJ1-1, is DGGITQSPKYLFRKEGQNVTLSCEQNLNHDAMYWYRQDPGQGLRLIYYSQIVNDFQKGDIAEGYSVSREKKESFPLTVTSAQKNPTAFYLCASSPVQGASLMNTEAFFGQGTRLTVV.

This clone was recorded a few times. The genes are TRBV6-5 and TRBJ1-2; 8 bases match TRBD1. J gave up 7 bases and V 0 bases, and 7 bases lay outside the gene matches. The CDR3 length is 15 residues. Per germline, CDR1 MNHEY and CDR2 SVGAGI. The CDR3 protein is CASSYSQGQASGYTF. CDR3 bases: TGTGCCAGCAGTTACTCGCAGGGACAGGCCTCTGGCTACACCTTC.

The V and J genes are TRBV7-6 and TRBJ1-5; no clear D. Germline V gene data show CDR1 as SGHVS and CDR2 as FNYEAQ. With 3 bases removed from V and 5 bases from J, the gap between germline ends came to 11 bases. This CDR3 is built from 14 residues. CDR3 in amino acids: CASSFSDKDQPQHF. The CDR3 nucleotides read TGTGCCAGCAGCTTCTCCGATAAGGATCAGCCCCAGCATTTT. The full variable domain, rest sourced from reference TRBV7-6 and TRBJ1-5, is GAGVSQSPRYKVTKRGQDVALRCDPISGHVSLYWYRQALGQGPEFLTYFNYEAQQDKSGLPNDRFSAERPEGSISTLTIQRTEQRDSAMYRCASSFSDKDQPQHFGDGTRLSIL.

The V call is TRBV6-5, the J call TRBJ2-7; TRBD1 matches at 7 bases. Germline V gene sequence: CDR1 MNHEY, CDR2 SVGAGI. The CDR3 contains 14 residues. The V segment lost 5 bases and the J segment 3 bases; nucleotides outside the gene matches: 7. CDR3 bases: TGTGCCAGCAGTGAGACCGGGACAGTCTACGAGCAGTACTTC. Its translation: CASSETGTVYEQYF.

The chain carries TRBV6-5 and TRBJ2-2; perhaps TRBD2 as D (6 bases). The germline V and J ends were trimmed by 2 bases and 4 bases, with 11 bases remaining between them. Germline lookup yields CDR1 MNHEY and CDR2 SVGAGI. The CDR3 contains 15 residues. CDR3 bases: TGTGCCAGCAGTTACCGGGACTTACGCACCGGGGAGCTGTTTTTT. Its translation is CASSYRDLRTGELFF.

J is TRBJ1-2 and V is TRBV4-1; D might be TRBD1 (5 bases). V lost 2 bases and J lost 0, with 7 bases in between. Germline-derived CDR1 and CDR2 are MGHRA and YSYEKL. The CDR3 loop spans 14 amino acids. The CDR3 sequence is CASSQSTANYGYTF. The CDR3 nucleotides read TGCGCCAGCAGCCAATCGACAGCTAACTATGGCTACACCTTC.

On this clone: The junction differs from germline at one of its ends, possibly a read error. The DNA of the CDR3 is TGTGCCAGCAGTGAACTAGCGGGGGGCACCGGGGAGCTGTTTTTT. Translated, it gives CASSELAGGTGELFF. J is TRBJ2-2 and V is TRBV10-3, with TRBD2 identical over 12 bases. The CDR3 is 15 amino acids. CDR1 and CDR2 (germline): ENHRY, SYGVKD.